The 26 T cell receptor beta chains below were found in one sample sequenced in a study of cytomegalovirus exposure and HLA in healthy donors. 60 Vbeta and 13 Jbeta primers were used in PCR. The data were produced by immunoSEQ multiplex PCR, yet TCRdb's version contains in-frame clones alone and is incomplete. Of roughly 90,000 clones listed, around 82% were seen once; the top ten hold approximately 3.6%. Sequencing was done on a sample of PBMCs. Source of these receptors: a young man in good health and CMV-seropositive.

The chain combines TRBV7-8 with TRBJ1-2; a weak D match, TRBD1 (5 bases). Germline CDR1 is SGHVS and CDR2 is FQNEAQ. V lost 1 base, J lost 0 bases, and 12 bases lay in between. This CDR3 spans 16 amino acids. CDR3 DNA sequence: TGTGCCAGCAGCTTAGGTGGCCACAGGACTAACTATGGCTACACCTTC. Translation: CASSLGGHRTNYGYTF.

The CDR3 loop reads CASSQGGKAGKSYEQYF. The CDR3 nucleotides are TGTGCCAGCAGCCAAGGCGGGAAAGCAGGGAAGAGCTACGAGCAGTACTTC. J is TRBJ2-7 and V is TRBV14, with D possibly TRBD2 on 6 matching bases. The CDR3 loop spans 17 amino acids. V was cut by 1 base and J by 3 bases, with 19 bases left in between. CDR1 is SGHDN, CDR2 FVKESK, per germline.

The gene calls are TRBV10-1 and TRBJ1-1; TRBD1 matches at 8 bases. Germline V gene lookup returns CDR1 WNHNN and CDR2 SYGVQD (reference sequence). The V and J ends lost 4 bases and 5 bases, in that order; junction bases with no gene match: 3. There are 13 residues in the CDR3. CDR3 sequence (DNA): TGCGCCAGCAGTGGGCAGGGGGCTACTGAAGCTTTCTTT. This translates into CASSGQGATEAFF.

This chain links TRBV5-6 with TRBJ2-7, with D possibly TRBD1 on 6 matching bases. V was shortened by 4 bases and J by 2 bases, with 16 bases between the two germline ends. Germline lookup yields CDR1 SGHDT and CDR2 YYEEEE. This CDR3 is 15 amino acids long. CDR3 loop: CASSPTGPVTYEQYF. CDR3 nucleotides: TGTGCCAGCAGCCCGACAGGTCCAGTAACCTACGAGCAGTACTTC.

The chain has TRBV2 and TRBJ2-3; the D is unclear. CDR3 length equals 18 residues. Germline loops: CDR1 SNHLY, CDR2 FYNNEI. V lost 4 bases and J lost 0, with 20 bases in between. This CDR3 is CASSGDLSVAASTDTQYF. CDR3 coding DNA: TGTGCCAGCAGTGGAGACCTAAGTGTAGCCGCTAGCACAGATACGCAGTATTTT.

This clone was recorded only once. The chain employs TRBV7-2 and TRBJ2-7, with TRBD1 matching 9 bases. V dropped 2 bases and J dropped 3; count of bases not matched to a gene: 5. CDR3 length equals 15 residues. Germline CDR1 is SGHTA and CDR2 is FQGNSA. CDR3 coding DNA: TGTGCCAGCAGCTTATTCACGGGACAGGGCTACGAGCAGTACTTC. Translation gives CASSLFTGQGYEQYF.

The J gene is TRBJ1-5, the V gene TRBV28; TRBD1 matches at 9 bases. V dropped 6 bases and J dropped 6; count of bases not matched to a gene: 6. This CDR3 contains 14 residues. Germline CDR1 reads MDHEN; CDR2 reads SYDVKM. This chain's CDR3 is CASRPGTGPQPQHF. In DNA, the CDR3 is TGTGCCAGCAGACCCGGGACAGGGCCTCAGCCCCAGCATTTT.

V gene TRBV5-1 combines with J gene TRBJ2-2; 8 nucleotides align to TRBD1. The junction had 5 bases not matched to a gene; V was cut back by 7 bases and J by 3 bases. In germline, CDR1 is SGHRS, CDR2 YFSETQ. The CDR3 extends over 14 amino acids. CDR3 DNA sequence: TGCGCCAGCTTAGGGACAGGCGACACCGGGGAGCTGTTTTTT. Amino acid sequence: CASLGTGDTGELFF.

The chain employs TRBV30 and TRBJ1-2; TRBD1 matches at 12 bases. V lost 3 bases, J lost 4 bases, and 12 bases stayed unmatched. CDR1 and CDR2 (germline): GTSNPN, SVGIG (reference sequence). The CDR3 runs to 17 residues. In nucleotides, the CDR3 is TGTGCCTGGAGGCTACCGGGACAGGGGGCGCAGATCTATGGCTACACCTTC. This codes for CAWRLPGQGAQIYGYTF.

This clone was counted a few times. The CDR3 DNA reads as TGTGCCAGCAGTCCTGACAGGCGCACGGCCCTCCACTTT. Amino acid sequence: CASSPDRRTALHF. The V and J genes are TRBV28 and TRBJ1-6; weak D call: TRBD1 (6 bases). Germline-derived CDR1 and CDR2 are MDHEN and SYDVKM. Trimming left V 5 bases short and J 14 bases short, with 16 bases between. The CDR3 runs to 13 residues.

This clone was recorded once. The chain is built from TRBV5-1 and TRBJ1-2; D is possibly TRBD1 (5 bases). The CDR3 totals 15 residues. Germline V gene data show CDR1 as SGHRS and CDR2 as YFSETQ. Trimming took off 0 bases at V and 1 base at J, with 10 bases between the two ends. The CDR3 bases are TGCGCCAGCAGCTTGGTAGGGGAGGGTAACTATGGCTACACCTTC. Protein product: CASSLVGEGNYGYTF.

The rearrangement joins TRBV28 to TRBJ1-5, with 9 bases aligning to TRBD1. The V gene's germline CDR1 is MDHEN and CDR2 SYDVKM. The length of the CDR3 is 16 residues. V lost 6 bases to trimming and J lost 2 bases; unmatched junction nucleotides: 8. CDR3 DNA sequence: TGTGCCAGCAGACTACAGGGGGCGCAGGGCAATCAGCCCCAGCATTTT. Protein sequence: CASRLQGAQGNQPQHF. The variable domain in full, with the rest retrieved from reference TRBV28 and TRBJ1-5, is DVKVTQSSRYLVKRTGEKVFLECVQDMDHENMFWYRQDPGLGLRLIYFSYDVKMKEKGDIPEGYSVSREKKERFSLILESASTNQTSMYLCASRLQGAQGNQPQHFGDGTRLSIL.

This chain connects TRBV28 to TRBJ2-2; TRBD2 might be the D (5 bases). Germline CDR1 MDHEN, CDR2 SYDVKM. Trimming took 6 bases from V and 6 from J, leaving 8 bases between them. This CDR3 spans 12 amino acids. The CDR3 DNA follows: TGTGCCAGCAGAACTAGTCCCGGGGAGCTGTTTTTT. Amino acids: CASRTSPGELFF.

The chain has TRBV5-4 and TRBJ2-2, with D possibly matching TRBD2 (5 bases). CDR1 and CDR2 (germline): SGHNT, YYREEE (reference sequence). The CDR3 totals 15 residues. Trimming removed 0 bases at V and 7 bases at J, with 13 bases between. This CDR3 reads CASSLAGAVGGELFF. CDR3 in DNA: TGTGCCAGCAGCTTGGCTGGAGCGGTTGGCGGGGAGCTGTTTTTT.

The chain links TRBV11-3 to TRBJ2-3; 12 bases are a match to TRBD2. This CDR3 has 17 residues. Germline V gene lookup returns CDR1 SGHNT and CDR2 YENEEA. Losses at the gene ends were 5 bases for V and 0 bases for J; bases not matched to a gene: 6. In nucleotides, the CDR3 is TGTGCCAGCAGCCGAACTGGGACTAGCGGGAGCACAGATACGCAGTATTTT. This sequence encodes CASSRTGTSGSTDTQYF.

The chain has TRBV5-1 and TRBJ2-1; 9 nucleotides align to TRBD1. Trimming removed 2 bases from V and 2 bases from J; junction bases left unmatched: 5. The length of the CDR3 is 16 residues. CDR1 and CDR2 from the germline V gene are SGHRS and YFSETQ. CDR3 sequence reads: CASSLRTGVAYNEQFF. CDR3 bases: TGCGCCAGCAGCTTAAGGACAGGGGTTGCCTACAATGAGCAGTTCTTC.

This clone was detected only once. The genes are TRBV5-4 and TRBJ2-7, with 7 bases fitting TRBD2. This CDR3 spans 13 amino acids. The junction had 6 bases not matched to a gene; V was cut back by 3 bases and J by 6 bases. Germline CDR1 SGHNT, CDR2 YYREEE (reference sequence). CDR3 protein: CASSSSGTGEQYF. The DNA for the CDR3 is TGTGCCAGCAGCTCGAGCGGGACTGGCGAGCAGTACTTC.

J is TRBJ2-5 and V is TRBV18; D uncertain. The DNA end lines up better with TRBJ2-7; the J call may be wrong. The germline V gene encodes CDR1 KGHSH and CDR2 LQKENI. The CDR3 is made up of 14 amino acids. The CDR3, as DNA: TGTGCCAGCTCACCCCCGAGTGTTTTTCACGAGCAGTACTTC. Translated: CASSPPSVFHEQYF.

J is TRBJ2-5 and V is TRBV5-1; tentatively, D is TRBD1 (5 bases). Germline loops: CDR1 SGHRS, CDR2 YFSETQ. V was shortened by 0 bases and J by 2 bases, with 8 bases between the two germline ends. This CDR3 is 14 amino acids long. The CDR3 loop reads CASSLAGNQETQYF. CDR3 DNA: TGCGCCAGCAGCTTGGCAGGGAATCAAGAGACCCAGTACTTC.

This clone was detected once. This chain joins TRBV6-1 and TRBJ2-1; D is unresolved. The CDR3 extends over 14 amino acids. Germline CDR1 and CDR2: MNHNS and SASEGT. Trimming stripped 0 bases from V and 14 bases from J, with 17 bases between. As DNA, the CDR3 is TGTGCCAGCAGTGAAGCGCGTGGCGGCAGCTTAAAGTTCTTC. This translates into CASSEARGGSLKFF.

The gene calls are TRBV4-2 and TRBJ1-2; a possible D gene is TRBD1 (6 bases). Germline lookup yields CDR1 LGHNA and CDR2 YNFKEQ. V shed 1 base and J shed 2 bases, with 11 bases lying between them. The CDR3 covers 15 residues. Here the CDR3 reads CASSQGYRANYGYTF. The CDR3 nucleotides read TGTGCCAGCAGCCAAGGATACAGGGCGAACTATGGCTACACCTTC.

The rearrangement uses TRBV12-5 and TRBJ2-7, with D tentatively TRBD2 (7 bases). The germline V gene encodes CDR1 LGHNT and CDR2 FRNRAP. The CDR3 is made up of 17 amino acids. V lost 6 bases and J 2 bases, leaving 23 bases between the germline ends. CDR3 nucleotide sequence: TGTGCTAGTGGGGGGGGGATAACGGCAGGGGCGGCCTACGAGCAGTACTTC. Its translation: CASGGGITAGAAYEQYF.

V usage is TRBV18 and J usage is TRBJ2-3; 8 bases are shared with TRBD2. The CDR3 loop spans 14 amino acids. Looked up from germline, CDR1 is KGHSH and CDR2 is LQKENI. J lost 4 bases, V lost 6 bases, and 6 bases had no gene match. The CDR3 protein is CASSSGGAADTQYF. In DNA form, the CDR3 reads TGTGCCAGCTCCTCGGGGGGGGCCGCAGATACGCAGTATTTT.

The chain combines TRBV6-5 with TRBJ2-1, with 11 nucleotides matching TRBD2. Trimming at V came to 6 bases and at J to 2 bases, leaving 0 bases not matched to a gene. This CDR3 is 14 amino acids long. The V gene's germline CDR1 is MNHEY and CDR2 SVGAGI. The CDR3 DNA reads TGTGCCAGCAGGACTAGCGGGGCCTACAATGAGCAGTTCTTC. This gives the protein CASRTSGAYNEQFF.

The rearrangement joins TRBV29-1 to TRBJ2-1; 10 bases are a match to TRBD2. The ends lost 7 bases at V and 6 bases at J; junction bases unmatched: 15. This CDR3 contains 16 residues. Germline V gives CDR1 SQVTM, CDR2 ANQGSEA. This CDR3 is CSATRLAGTTSNEQFF. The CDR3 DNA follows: TGCAGCGCTACCCGACTAGCGGGCACGACGTCCAATGAGCAGTTCTTC.

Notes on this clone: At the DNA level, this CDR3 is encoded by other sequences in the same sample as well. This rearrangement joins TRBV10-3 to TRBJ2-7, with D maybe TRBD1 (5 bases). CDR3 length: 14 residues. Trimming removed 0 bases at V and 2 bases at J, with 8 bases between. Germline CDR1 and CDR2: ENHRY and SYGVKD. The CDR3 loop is CAISESGAPYEQYF. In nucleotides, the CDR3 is TGTGCCATCAGTGAGTCTGGGGCCCCCTACGAGCAGTACTTC.